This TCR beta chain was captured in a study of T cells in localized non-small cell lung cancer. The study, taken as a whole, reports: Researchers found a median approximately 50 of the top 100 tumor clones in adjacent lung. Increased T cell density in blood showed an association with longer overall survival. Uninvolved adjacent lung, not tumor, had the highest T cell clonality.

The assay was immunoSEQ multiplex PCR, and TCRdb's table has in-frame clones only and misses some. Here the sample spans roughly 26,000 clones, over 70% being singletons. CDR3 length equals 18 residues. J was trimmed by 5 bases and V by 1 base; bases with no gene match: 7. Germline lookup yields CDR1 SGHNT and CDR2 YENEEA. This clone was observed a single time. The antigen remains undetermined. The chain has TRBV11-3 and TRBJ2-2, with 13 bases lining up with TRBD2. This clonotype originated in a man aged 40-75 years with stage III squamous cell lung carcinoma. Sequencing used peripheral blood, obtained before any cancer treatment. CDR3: CASSLGTSGSFRTGELFF. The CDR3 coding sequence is TGTGCCAGCAGCTTAGGGACTAGCGGGAGTTTTCGGACCGGGGAGCTGTTTTTT.